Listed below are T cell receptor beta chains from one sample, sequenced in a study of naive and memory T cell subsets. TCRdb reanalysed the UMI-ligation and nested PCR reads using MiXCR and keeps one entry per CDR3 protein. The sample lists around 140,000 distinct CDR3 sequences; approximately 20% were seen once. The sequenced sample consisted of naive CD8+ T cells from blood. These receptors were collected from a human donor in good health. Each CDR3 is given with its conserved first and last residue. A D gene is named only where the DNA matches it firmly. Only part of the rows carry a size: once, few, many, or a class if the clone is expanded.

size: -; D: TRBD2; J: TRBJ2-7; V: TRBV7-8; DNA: TGTGCCAGCAGCTTAGGTGCGGGAGGCGAATACGAGCAGTACTTC; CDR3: CASSLGAGGEYEQYF
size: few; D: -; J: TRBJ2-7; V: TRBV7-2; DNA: TGTGCCAGCAGCCCCGCGGGACACGAAACTTCCTACGAGCAGTACTTC; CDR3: CASSPAGHETSYEQYF
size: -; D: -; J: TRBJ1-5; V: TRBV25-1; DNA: TGTGCCAGCAGTGACATAGGGGATCCGCCCCAGCATTTT; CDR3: CASSDIGDPPQHF
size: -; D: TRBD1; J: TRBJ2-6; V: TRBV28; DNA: TGTGCCAGCAGTTCGGACAGGGAGGCGTCTGGGGCCAACGTCCTGACTTTC; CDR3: CASSSDREASGANVLTF
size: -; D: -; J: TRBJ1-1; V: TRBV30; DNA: TGTGCCTGGAGTGTGTGGAACACTGAAGCTTTCTTT; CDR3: CAWSVWNTEAFF
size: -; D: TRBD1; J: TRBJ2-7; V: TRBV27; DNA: TGTGCCAGCAGACCTGGGACAGCCAACGAGCAGTACTTC; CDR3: CASRPGTANEQYF
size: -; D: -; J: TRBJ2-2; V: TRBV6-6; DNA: TGTGCCAGCAGTTACCTGGTTGGTTCGAACACCGGGGAGCTGTTTTTT; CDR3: CASSYLVGSNTGELFF
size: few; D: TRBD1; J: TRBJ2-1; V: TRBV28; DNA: TGTGCCAGCAGTTTATGGGCGGACAGGGACGACGATGAGCAGTTCTTC; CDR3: CASSLWADRDDDEQFF
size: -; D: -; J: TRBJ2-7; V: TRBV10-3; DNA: TGTGCCATCAGTGAGTCGGACACCTACTCCTACGAGCAGTACTTC; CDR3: CAISESDTYSYEQYF
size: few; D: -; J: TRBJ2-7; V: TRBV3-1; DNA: TGTGCCAGCAGCCGAGGGACCTTCCCCTACGAGCAGTACTTC; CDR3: CASSRGTFPYEQYF
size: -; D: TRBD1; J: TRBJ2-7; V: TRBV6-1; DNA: TGTGCCAGCAGTACGTACAGGGGGCCCTACGAGCAGTACTTC; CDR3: CASSTYRGPYEQYF
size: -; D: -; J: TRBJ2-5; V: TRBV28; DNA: TGTGCCAGCAGTTTTAAAAGGGCCTACCAAGAGACCCAGTACTTC; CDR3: CASSFKRAYQETQYF
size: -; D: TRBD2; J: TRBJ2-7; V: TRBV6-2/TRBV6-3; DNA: TGTGCCAGCAGTTCCAGACTAGCGGGAGAGCCTCGCCTCTTC; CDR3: CASSSRLAGEPRLF
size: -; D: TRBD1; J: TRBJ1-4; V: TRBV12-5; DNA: TGTGCTAGTTCCGAACCGGGACAGAGTAATGAAAAACTGTTTTTT; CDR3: CASSEPGQSNEKLFF
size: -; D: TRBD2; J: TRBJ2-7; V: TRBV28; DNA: TGTGCCAGCCATTATTTCCACGGGACTAGCTACGAGCAGTACTTC; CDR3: CASHYFHGTSYEQYF
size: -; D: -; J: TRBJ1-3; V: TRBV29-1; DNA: TGCAGCGTTGATGGTCCTGGAAACACCATATATTTT; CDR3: CSVDGPGNTIYF
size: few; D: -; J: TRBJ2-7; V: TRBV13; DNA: TGTGCCAGCAGCTTAAGCGGTACGACCTACGAGCAGTACTTC; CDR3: CASSLSGTTYEQYF
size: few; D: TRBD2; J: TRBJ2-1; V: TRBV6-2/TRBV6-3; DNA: TGTGCCAGCAGTTTACCCTACTTACTAGCGGGAGCGTACAATGAGCAGTTCTTC; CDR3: CASSLPYLLAGAYNEQFF
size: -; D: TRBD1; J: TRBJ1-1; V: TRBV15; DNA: TGTGCCACCAGCAGCAACCGGGACAGGGTCGACACTGAAGCTTTCTTT; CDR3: CATSSNRDRVDTEAFF
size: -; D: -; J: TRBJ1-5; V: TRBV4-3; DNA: TGCGCCAGCAGCCAAGGCACTTGGGATCAGCCCCAGCATTTT; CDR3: CASSQGTWDQPQHF
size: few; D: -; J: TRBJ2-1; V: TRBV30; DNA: TGTGCCTGGATCGGGACGGACTCCTACAATGAGCAGTTCTTC; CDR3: CAWIGTDSYNEQFF
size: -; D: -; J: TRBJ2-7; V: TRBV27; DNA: TGTGCCAGCAGTTTATCGGGGGGATTCGGTTACGAGCAGTACTTC; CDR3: CASSLSGGFGYEQYF
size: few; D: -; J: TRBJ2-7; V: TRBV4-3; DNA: TGCGCCAGCAGCCAAGGAGGAGGAACCTACGAGCAGTACTTC; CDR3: CASSQGGGTYEQYF
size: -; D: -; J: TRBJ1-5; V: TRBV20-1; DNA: TGCAGTGCTACTCCGGAGGGGGGGGGCAATCAGCCCCAGCATTTT; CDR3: CSATPEGGGNQPQHF
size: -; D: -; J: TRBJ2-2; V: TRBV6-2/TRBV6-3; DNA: TGTGCCAGCAGCAACGGCGGGGAGCTGTTTTTT; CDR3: CASSNGGELFF
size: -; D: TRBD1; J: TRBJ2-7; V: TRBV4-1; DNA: TGCGCCAGCACCTTCCAGGCCGCAGGGGGTTACGAGCAGTACTTC; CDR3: CASTFQAAGGYEQYF
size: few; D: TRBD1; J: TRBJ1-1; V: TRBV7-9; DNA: TGTGCCAGCGTTCGGACAGGGGGCGATCGCACTGAAGCTTTCTTT; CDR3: CASVRTGGDRTEAFF
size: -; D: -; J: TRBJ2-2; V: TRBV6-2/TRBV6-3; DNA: TGTGCCAGCACCTACACCGGGGAGCTGTTTTTT; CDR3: CASTYTGELFF
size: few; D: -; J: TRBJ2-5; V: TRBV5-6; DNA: TGTGCCAGCTCCTGGGTAGGGGTTCCAGAGACCCAGTACTTC; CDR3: CASSWVGVPETQYF